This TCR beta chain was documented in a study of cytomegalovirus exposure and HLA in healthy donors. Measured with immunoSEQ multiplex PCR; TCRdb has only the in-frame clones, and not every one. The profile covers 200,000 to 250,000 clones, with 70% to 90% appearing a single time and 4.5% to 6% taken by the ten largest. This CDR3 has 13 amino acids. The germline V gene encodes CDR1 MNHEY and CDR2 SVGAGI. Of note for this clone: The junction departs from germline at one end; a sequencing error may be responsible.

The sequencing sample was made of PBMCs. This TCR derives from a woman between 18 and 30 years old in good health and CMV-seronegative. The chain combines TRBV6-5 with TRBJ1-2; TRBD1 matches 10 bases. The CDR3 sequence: CASSDSTGGGYTF. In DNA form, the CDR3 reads TGTGCCAGCAGTGACTCGACAGGGGGCGGCTACACCTTC.